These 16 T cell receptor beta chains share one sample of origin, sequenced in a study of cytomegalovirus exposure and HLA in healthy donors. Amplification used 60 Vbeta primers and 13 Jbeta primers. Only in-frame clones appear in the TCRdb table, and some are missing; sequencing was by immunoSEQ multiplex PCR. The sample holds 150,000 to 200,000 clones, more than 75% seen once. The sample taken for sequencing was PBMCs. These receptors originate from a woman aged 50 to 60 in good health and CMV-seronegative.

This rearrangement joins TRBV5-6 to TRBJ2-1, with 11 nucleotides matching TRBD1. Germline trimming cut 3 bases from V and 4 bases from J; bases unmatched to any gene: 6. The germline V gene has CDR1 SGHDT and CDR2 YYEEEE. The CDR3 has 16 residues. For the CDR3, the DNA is TGTGCCAGCAGCTCCCGGGACAGGGGGGAATACAATGAGCAGTTCTTC. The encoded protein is CASSSRDRGEYNEQFF.

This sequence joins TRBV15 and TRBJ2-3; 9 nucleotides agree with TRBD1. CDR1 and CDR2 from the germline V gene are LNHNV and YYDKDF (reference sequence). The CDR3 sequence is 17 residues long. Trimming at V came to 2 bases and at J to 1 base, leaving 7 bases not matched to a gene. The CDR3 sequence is CATSRSNRGLGTDTQYF. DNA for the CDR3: TGTGCCACCAGCAGATCTAACAGGGGGCTAGGCACAGATACGCAGTATTTT.

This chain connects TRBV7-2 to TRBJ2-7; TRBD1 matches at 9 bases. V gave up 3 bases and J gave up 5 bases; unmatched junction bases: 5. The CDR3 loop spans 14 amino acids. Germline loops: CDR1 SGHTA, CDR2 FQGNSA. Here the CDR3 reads CASSFDRGMDEQYF. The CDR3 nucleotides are TGTGCCAGCAGCTTCGACAGGGGGATGGACGAGCAGTACTTC.

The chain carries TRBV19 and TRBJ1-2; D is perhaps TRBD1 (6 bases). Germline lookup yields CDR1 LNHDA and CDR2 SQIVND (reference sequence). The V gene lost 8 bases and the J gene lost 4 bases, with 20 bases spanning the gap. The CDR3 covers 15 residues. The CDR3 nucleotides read TGTGCCAGTCGGGACAAGGGCTGGTCTGGCTATGGCTACACCTTC. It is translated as CASRDKGWSGYGYTF.

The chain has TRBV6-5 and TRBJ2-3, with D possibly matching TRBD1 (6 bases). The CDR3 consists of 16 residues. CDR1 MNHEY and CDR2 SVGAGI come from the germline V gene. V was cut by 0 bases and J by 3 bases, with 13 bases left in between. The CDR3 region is CASSYSMGAGTDTQYF. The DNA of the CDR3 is TGTGCCAGCAGTTACTCAATGGGGGCTGGAACAGATACGCAGTATTTT.

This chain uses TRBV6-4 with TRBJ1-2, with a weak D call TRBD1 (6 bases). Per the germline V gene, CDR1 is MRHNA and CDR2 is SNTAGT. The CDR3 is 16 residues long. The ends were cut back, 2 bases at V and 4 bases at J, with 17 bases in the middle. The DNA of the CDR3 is TGTGCCAGCAGTGACCTTCCCGGGGGGGCGACCTATGGCTACACCTTC. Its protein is CASSDLPGGATYGYTF.

The DNA for the CDR3 is TGTGCCAGCAGTTACCTTGGGTCGGGTGAAAAACTGTTTTTT. It encodes CASSYLGSGEKLFF. The chain employs TRBV6-5 and TRBJ1-4; no firm D call. V gave up 2 bases and J gave up 7 bases, with 11 bases separating them. Germline CDR1 is MNHEY and CDR2 is SVGAGI. The CDR3 spans 14 residues.

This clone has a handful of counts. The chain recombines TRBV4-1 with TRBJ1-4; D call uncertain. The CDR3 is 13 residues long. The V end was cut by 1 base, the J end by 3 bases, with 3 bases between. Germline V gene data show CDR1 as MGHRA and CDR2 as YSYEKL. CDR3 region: CASSQVANEKLFF. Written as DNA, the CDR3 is TGCGCCAGCAGCCAAGTCGCTAATGAAAAACTGTTTTTT.

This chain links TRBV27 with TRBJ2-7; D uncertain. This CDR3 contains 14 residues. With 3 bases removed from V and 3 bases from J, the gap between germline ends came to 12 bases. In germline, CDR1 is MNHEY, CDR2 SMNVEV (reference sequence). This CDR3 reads CASSFGLPLYEQYF. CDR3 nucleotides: TGTGCCAGCAGTTTTGGCCTGCCCCTCTACGAGCAGTACTTC.

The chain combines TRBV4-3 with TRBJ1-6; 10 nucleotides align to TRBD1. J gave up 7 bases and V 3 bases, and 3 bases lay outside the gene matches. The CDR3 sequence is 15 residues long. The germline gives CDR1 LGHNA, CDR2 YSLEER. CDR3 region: CASSQGQGSNSPLHF. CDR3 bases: TGCGCCAGCAGCCAGGGACAGGGGTCAAATTCACCCCTCCACTTT.

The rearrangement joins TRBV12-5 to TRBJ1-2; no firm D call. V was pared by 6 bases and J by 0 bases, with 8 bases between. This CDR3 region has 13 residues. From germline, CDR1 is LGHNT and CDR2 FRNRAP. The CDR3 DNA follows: TGTGCTAGTGGCGTCGACTCTAACTATGGCTACACCTTC. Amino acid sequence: CASGVDSNYGYTF.

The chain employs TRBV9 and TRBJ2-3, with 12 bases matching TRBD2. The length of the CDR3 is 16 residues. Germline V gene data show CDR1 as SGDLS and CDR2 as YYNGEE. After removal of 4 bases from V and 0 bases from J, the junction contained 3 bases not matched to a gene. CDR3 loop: CASSLGLAGSTDTQYF. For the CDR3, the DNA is TGTGCCAGCAGCTTAGGACTAGCGGGGAGCACAGATACGCAGTATTTT. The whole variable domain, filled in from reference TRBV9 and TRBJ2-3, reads DSGVTQTPKHLITATGQRVTLRCSPRSGDLSVYWYQQSLDQGLQFLIQYYNGEERAKGNILERFSAQQFPDLHSELNLSSLELGDSALYFCASSLGLAGSTDTQYFGPGTRLTVL.

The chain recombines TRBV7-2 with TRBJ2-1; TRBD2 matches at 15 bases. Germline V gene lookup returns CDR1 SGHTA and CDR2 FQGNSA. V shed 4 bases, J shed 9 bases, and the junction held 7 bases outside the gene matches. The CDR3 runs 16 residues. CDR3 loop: CASSSPGLAGGGEQFF. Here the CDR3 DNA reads TGTGCCAGCAGCTCGCCGGGACTAGCGGGAGGAGGTGAGCAGTTCTTC.

The CDR3 nucleotides are TGTGCCACCAGCAGAGCCTCCCTAGCACAAAGCACAGATACGCAGTATTTT. Translated: CATSRASLAQSTDTQYF. The chain carries TRBV15 and TRBJ2-3, with a tentative D call TRBD2 (5 bases). Germline CDR1 and CDR2: LNHNV and YYDKDF (reference sequence). The CDR3 is made up of 17 amino acids. V was cut by 1 base and J by 0 bases, with 14 bases left in between.

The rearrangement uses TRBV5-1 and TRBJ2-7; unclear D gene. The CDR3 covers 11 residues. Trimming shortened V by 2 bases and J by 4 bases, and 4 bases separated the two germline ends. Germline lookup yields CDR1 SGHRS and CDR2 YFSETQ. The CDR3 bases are TGCGCCAGCAGCTTCCAATACGAGCAGTACTTC. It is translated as CASSFQYEQYF.

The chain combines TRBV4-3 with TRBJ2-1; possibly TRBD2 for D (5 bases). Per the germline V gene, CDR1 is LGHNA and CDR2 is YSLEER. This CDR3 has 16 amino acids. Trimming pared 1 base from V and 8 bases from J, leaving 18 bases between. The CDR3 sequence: CASSQGIFEGIDEQFF. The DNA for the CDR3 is TGCGCCAGCAGCCAAGGTATTTTTGAGGGTATAGATGAGCAGTTCTTC.